Detailed here is one T cell receptor beta chain. The data stem from a study of shared clonotypes between healthy human individuals. Germline V gene data show CDR1 as MDHEN and CDR2 as SYDVKM. This CDR3 is built from 15 residues. V shed 5 bases and J 4 bases; nucleotides not matched to a gene: 8. Here immunoSEQ multiplex PCR was the method, and the copy in TCRdb shows in-frame clones only, minus some. The sample yields about half a million clones, around 85% seen once. The sample consisted of PBMCs. V usage is TRBV28 and J usage is TRBJ2-3; 8 bases match TRBD2. The sequence came from a middle-aged woman in good health. Some clones in this sample may be carry-over from other donors' samples. CDR3 residues: CASSLGRAGADTQYF. The CDR3 DNA follows: TGTGCCAGCAGTCTCGGGAGGGCCGGAGCAGATACGCAGTATTTT.